One sample yielded the 21 T cell receptor beta chains listed below, sequenced in a study of prognosis after radiotherapy for stage I lung cancer. CDR3 of TCR beta was amplified from genomic DNA via a two-round multiplex PCR. Primers targeting each individual TRBV and TRBJ gene were applied in first-round PCR. TCRdb independently ran MiXCR on the multiplex PCR reads; one entry per CDR3 protein. Of about 21,000 distinct CDR3 sequences in the sample, roughly 44% are singletons; the top ten hold approximately 31%. The source was PBMCs, collected before or after stereotactic body radiation therapy (not recorded which). These receptor sequences come from a donor aged 50 or older with non-small cell lung cancer.

This clonotype was found many times. The genes are TRBV20-1 and TRBJ1-4, with no clear D. V shed 3 bases and J shed 7 bases, with 12 bases lying between them. Looked up from germline, CDR1 is DFQATT and CDR2 is SNEGSKA (reference sequence). The CDR3 contains 13 residues. In DNA, the CDR3 is TGCAGTGCTAGCCTAGAGATTTCTGAAAAACTGTTTTTT. This sequence encodes CSASLEISEKLFF.

The rearrangement joins TRBV6-1 to TRBJ2-2; D unresolved. The CDR3 extends over 13 amino acids. Germline V CDR1 and CDR2: MNHNS, SASEGT. Between the trimmed V and J ends, which lost 6 bases and 5 bases, there was a span of 10 bases. The CDR3 sequence: CASSTQRTGELFF. Written as DNA, the CDR3 is TGTGCCAGCAGCACTCAGAGAACCGGGGAGCTGTTTTTT.

This clonotype has a handful of counts. Only one base separates this from a far larger clonotype, so it likely reflects a read error. Without the conserved terminal phenylalanine or tryptophan, this CDR3 likely stems from a read error. This rearrangement joins TRBV6-9 to TRBJ1-5, with D maybe TRBD1 (5 bases). V dropped 2 bases and J dropped 7 bases, with 9 bases sitting between them. This CDR3 region has 13 residues. Germline values: CDR1 MNHGY, CDR2 SVAAGI. The CDR3 sequence: CASSYGGGQPQHL. The DNA for the CDR3 is TGTGCCAGCAGTTATGGGGGGGGACAGCCCCAGCATCTT.

To note about this clonotype: Possible read error: a much larger clone is one base away. The V gene is TRBV10-2, the J gene TRBJ2-7; D perhaps matches TRBD2 (7 bases). The CDR3 consists of 11 residues. Germline V lookup: CDR1 WSHSY, CDR2 SAAADI. Trimming pared 7 bases from V and 6 bases from J, leaving 10 bases between. The CDR3 DNA reads TGCGCCAGCATAGGGGGGGTCGAGCAGTACTTC. This encodes CASIGGVEQYF.

This clonotype showed up many times. V usage is TRBV20-1 and J usage is TRBJ2-1; D remains ambiguous. The CDR3 loop spans 11 amino acids. Trimming removed 0 bases at V and 13 bases at J, with 10 bases between. Germline assignment: CDR1 DFQATT and CDR2 SNEGSKA (reference sequence). DNA of the CDR3: TGCAGTGCTAGAGATCAGATAGGACAGTTCTTC. Protein: CSARDQIGQFF.

This clonotype was seen many times. The chain joins TRBV6-1 to TRBJ1-5; D is uncertain. Trimming took 6 bases from V and 4 from J, leaving 22 bases between them. Germline V gives CDR1 MNHNS, CDR2 SASEGT. CDR3 length equals 17 residues. CDR3 sequence reads: CASSPSSRFQKNQPQHF. In nucleotides, the CDR3 is TGTGCCAGCAGCCCCTCGAGCCGATTCCAGAAAAATCAGCCCCAGCATTTT.

The chain links TRBV12-3 or TRBV12-4 to TRBJ1-2, with D possibly matching TRBD1 (6 bases). This CDR3 region has 15 residues. The ends were cut back, 6 bases at V and 1 base at J, with 15 bases in the middle. The CDR3 here is CASRAGQSLNYGYTF. The CDR3, as DNA: TGTGCCAGCAGGGCGGGACAAAGCCTTAACTATGGCTACACCTTC.

This clonotype appeared once. The chain is built from TRBV7-2 and TRBJ2-7, with D unresolved. The germline V gene has CDR1 SGHTA and CDR2 FQGNSA. CDR3 length: 13 amino acids. Trimming pared 5 bases from V and 0 bases from J, leaving 8 bases between. The CDR3 DNA reads TGTGCCAGCAGCAATACTAACTCCTACGAGCAGTACTTC. Its translation: CASSNTNSYEQYF. Combining the CDR3 with reference TRBV7-2 and TRBJ2-7 gives the whole variable domain GAGVSQSPSNKVTEKGKDVELRCDPISGHTALYWYRQSLGQGLEFLIYFQGNSAPDKSGLPSDRFSAERTGGSVSTLTIQRTQQEDSAVYLCASSNTNSYEQYFGPGTRLTVT.

This clonotype was counted ten times or more. This rearrangement joins TRBV28 to TRBJ2-5; 9 nucleotides line up with TRBD2. This CDR3 region has 14 residues. J was trimmed by 5 bases and V by 5 bases; bases with no gene match: 6. CDR1 MDHEN and CDR2 SYDVKM come from the germline V gene. DNA of the CDR3: TGTGCCAGCAGTCCTAGCGGGGTCGGGGAGACCCAGTACTTC. Residues: CASSPSGVGETQYF.

This clonotype was seen many times. The chain combines TRBV12-3 or TRBV12-4 with TRBJ1-1; D remains unclear. The V end was cut by 3 bases, the J end by 5 bases, with 10 bases between. This CDR3 is built from 13 residues. The CDR3 region has the DNA TGTGCCAGCAGTTTCGGAGGGTGGACTGAAGCTTTCTTT. It translates to CASSFGGWTEAFF.

This clonotype showed up just once. A far larger clone is a single base away, which makes a read error likely. This chain uses TRBV6-9 with TRBJ2-1; maybe TRBD1 (7 bases). CDR1 is MNHGY, CDR2 SVAAGI, per germline. The CDR3 sequence is 13 residues long. Trimming shortened V by 10 bases and J by 5 bases, and 15 bases separated the two germline ends. The CDR3 DNA reads as TGTGCCATGATCCAGGGGGGTGACAATGAGCAGTTCTTC. It yields the protein CAMIQGGDNEQFF.

As for this clonotype: With only one base between it and a far larger clone, this is likely a read error. The chain recombines TRBV6-8 with TRBJ2-3; TRBD1 aligns across 8 bases. Germline V gene data show CDR1 as MNHGY and CDR2 as SAAAGT. V shed 10 bases, J shed 2 bases, and the junction held 11 bases outside the gene matches. This CDR3 is 15 amino acids long. The CDR3 reads CATTQVGQVTDTQYF. As DNA, the CDR3 is TGTGCCACCACTCAAGTGGGACAGGTCACAGATACGCAGTATTTT.

This clonotype was recorded many times. The chain has TRBV9 and TRBJ1-6; 8 positions agree with TRBD1. Germline-derived CDR1 and CDR2 are SGDLS and YYNGEE. The CDR3 is 16 amino acids. V was clipped by 3 bases and J by 7 bases; unmatched bases: 9. The CDR3 is CASSARSGTGNSPLHF. Written as DNA, the CDR3 is TGTGCCAGCAGCGCTCGATCCGGGACAGGAAATTCACCCCTCCACTTT.

This clonotype was detected ten times or more. This chain links TRBV20-1 with TRBJ2-7; 7 bases match TRBD2. The CDR3 loop spans 15 amino acids. V dropped 1 base and J dropped 3; count of bases not matched to a gene: 9. In germline, CDR1 is DFQATT, CDR2 SNEGSKA (reference sequence). CDR3: CSARGMGGNGYEQYF. The CDR3 DNA reads TGCAGTGCTAGAGGAATGGGAGGGAACGGCTACGAGCAGTACTTC.

This clonotype was recorded at least ten times. For the CDR3, the DNA is TGTGCCAGCAGCGGGCAGGGCGCTAATCAGCCCCAGCATTTT. Its translation: CASSGQGANQPQHF. The chain links TRBV6-1 to TRBJ1-5; perhaps TRBD1 as D (5 bases). This CDR3 region has 14 residues. Germline lookup yields CDR1 MNHNS and CDR2 SASEGT. Trimming pared 6 bases from V and 4 bases from J, leaving 13 bases between.

In its sample, this clonotype was seen many times. The V call is TRBV10-2, the J call TRBJ2-1; a possible D gene is TRBD1 (6 bases). Deletions cut 3 bases from V and 5 bases from J, with 11 bases between. The CDR3 totals 14 residues. Germline assignment: CDR1 WSHSY and CDR2 SAAADI. CDR3 protein: CASSEATGNNEQFF. The CDR3, as DNA: TGCGCCAGCAGTGAAGCAACAGGGAACAATGAGCAGTTCTTC.

This clonotype is labeled as medium-sized. The chain carries TRBV5-1 and TRBJ1-1; 8 bases are shared with TRBD1. With V trimmed by 4 bases and J by 2 bases, 4 bases remained unmatched. The CDR3 consists of 14 residues. Germline V gives CDR1 SGHRS, CDR2 YFSETQ. In DNA form, the CDR3 reads TGCGCCAGCAGCGGGGGACAGGTAAACACTGAAGCTTTCTTT. Protein product: CASSGGQVNTEAFF.

The chain recombines TRBV27 with TRBJ2-7, with 8 bases fitting TRBD2. The CDR3 is 14 amino acids. The V and J ends lost 5 bases and 6 bases, in that order; junction bases with no gene match: 9. Germline V CDR1 and CDR2: MNHEY, SMNVEV (reference sequence). CDR3 bases: TGTGCCAGCAGTCGCCGGGGGGGCATGGGCGAGCAGTACTTC. It is translated as CASSRRGGMGEQYF.

This clonotype was recorded many times. This chain connects TRBV6-1 to TRBJ2-2; 8 nucleotides align to TRBD1. Losses at the gene ends were 6 bases for V and 6 bases for J; bases not matched to a gene: 6. Germline lookup yields CDR1 MNHNS and CDR2 SASEGT. CDR3 size: 14 residues. The CDR3 coding sequence is TGTGCCAGCAGGACCCAACAGGGGGCCGGGGAGCTGTTTTTT. This translates into CASRTQQGAGELFF.

This clonotype appeared many times. The rearrangement links TRBV9 to TRBJ2-5, with D unclear. Germline V gene sequence: CDR1 SGDLS, CDR2 YYNGEE. The CDR3 totals 14 residues. The ends were cut back, 0 bases at V and 2 bases at J, with 8 bases in the middle. The chain's CDR3 is CASSVDGPQETQYF. The CDR3 DNA reads TGTGCCAGCAGCGTAGACGGGCCTCAAGAGACCCAGTACTTC. The full variable domain, its missing parts supplied by reference TRBV9 and TRBJ2-5, is DSGVTQTPKHLITATGQRVTLRCSPRSGDLSVYWYQQSLDQGLQFLIQYYNGEERAKGNILERFSAQQFPDLHSELNLSSLELGDSALYFCASSVDGPQETQYFGPGTRLLVL.

In the case of this clonotype: The junction and the germline gene differ at one end; a read error may be behind it. CDR3 DNA: TGTGCCAGCAGTTTCCCGGGGCCCCGGGGCTCACACCTCAACTTT. Its protein is CASSFPGPRGSHLNF. The rearrangement joins TRBV28 to TRBJ1-6, with D possibly TRBD1 on 5 matching bases. In germline, CDR1 is MDHEN, CDR2 SYDVKM. The CDR3 extends over 15 amino acids.